This is a list of T cell receptor beta chains from one sample in a study of T cell responses to AZD1222 COVID-19 vaccine. Sequenced by immunoSEQ multiplex PCR; TCRdb stores in-frame clones only, minus some. The table shows over 100,000 clones, with 90% occurring only once. The sequencing used peripheral blood, collected on day 0 of AZD1222 vaccination. The source of these receptors is an adult in good health. CDR3s include the opening cysteine and the closing phenylalanine or tryptophan. D genes are given only for firm matches. Expanded clones are given a class, and other clones once, few, many or no size at all.

J | V | size | D | CDR3 | DNA
TRBJ2-5 | TRBV27 | - | - | CASSQTSQVTQYF | TGTGCCAGCAGTCAGACCTCACAGGTGACCCAGTACTTC
TRBJ2-7 | TRBV27 | - | - | CASSLVGGYEQYF | TGTGCCAGCAGTTTAGTAGGCGGCTACGAGCAGTACTTC
TRBJ1-4 | TRBV14 | once | TRBD1 | CASSQGNRGRRQKLFF | TGTGCCAGCAGCCAGGGGAACAGGGGGCGCAGGCAAAAACTGTTTTTT
TRBJ1-2 | TRBV18 | - | - | CASSPGSDSGDGYTF | TGTGCCAGCTCACCGGGATCTGATTCCGGCGACGGCTACACCTTC
TRBJ2-7 | TRBV5-5 | - | TRBD2 | CASSLSPERSLAGGYEQYF | TGTGCCAGCAGCTTGTCGCCGGAGCGCTCGCTAGCGGGGGGCTACGAGCAGTACTTC
TRBJ2-2 | TRBV30 | - | TRBD1 | CAWRPGQGSGELFF | TGTGCCTGGAGGCCGGGACAGGGGAGCGGGGAGCTGTTTTTT
TRBJ2-5 | TRBV2 | - | - | CASSEDRVGVEETQYF | TGTGCCAGCAGTGAAGACAGGGTTGGGGTTGAGGAGACCCAGTACTTC
TRBJ2-5 | TRBV5-1 | - | TRBD1 | CASRMDREETQYF | TGCGCCAGCAGGATGGACAGGGAGGAGACCCAGTACTTC
TRBJ2-3 | TRBV5-1 | - | - | CASSLVEFTDTQYF | TGCGCCAGCAGCTTGGTGGAGTTTACAGATACGCAGTATTTT
TRBJ2-5 | TRBV2 | - | - | CASREDLVQETQYF | TGTGCCAGCAGGGAGGACCTGGTGCAAGAGACCCAGTACTTC
TRBJ2-6 | TRBV5-1 | - | TRBD1 | CASSWTTGGLGSGANVLTF | TGCGCCAGCAGCTGGACGACAGGGGGCTTAGGCTCTGGGGCCAACGTCCTGACTTTC
TRBJ1-5 | TRBV19 | - | - | CASRDFSNQPQHF | TGTGCCAGTAGGGACTTTAGCAATCAGCCCCAGCATTTT
TRBJ2-2 | TRBV7-3 | - | TRBD1 | CASSLTGGSTGELFF | TGTGCCAGCAGCTTGACAGGGGGCTCCACCGGGGAGCTGTTTTTT
TRBJ1-1 | TRBV7-9 | - | - | CASSLTDDTEAFF | TGTGCCAGCAGCTTAACAGACGACACTGAAGCTTTCTTT
TRBJ1-1 | TRBV28 | - | TRBD1 | CASTGTGGGLQAFF | TGTGCCAGCACCGGGACAGGGGGCGGTTTGCAAGCTTTCTTT
TRBJ1-2 | TRBV6-5 | few | - | CASSPLQGFGYGYTF | TGTGCCAGCAGCCCCTTACAAGGCTTTGGCTATGGCTACACCTTC
TRBJ1-5 | TRBV2 | - | TRBD1 | CASSEGQGFSQPQHF | TGTGCCAGCAGTGAAGGACAGGGGTTTAGTCAGCCCCAGCATTTT
TRBJ1-2 | TRBV4-1 | - | - | CASSQDAGETFYGYTF | TGCGCCAGCAGCCAAGATGCCGGGGAAACCTTCTATGGCTACACCTTC
TRBJ2-3 | TRBV10-3 | - | TRBD1 | CAISESGRTGETDTQYF | TGTGCCATCAGTGAGTCGGGAAGGACAGGGGAGACAGATACGCAGTATTTT
TRBJ2-7 | TRBV6-5 | - | - | CASSYSVGNSYEQYF | TGTGCCAGCAGTTACTCAGTGGGGAACTCCTACGAGCAGTACTTC
TRBJ2-5 | TRBV6-5 | - | - | CASSPGGQETQYF | TGTGCCAGCAGCCCCGGTGGCCAAGAGACCCAGTACTTC
TRBJ1-2 | TRBV3-1/TRBV3-2 | - | - | CASSPRKILGGVREGYTF | TGTGCCAGCAGCCCTCGTAAAATACTCGGAGGGGTTCGGGAGGGCTACACCTTC
TRBJ1-1 | TRBV10-1 | - | - | CASSAGMWNTEAFF | TGCGCCAGCAGTGCAGGGATGTGGAACACTGAAGCTTTCTTT
TRBJ1-3 | TRBV6-5 | once | TRBD1 | CASSPGDSSGNTIYF | TGTGCCAGCAGTCCCGGGGACAGCTCTGGAAACACCATATATTTT
TRBJ2-7 | TRBV5-4 | - | - | CASSYPGTGAYEQYF | TGTGCCAGCAGCTACCCCGGGACGGGAGCCTACGAGCAGTACTTC
TRBJ2-1 | TRBV27 | - | TRBD2 | CASSLLLAGGNNEQFF | TGTGCCAGCAGTTTATTACTCGCGGGGGGAAACAATGAGCAGTTCTTC
TRBJ1-3 | TRBV10-3 | - | - | CAISESRRGRDDSGNTIYF | TGTGCCATCAGTGAGTCGAGAAGGGGCCGAGATGACTCTGGAAACACCATATATTTT
TRBJ1-1 | TRBV15 | - | - | CATSRGAFSRGRNTEAFF | TGTGCCACCAGCAGAGGAGCTTTTTCTAGGGGCCGAAACACTGAAGCTTTCTTT
TRBJ2-3 | TRBV19 | once | - | CASEDGYTDTQYF | TGTGCCAGTGAAGACGGCTACACAGATACGCAGTATTTT
TRBJ1-5 | TRBV7-9 | few | - | CASSSGGRGSQPQHF | TGTGCCAGCAGCTCCGGGGGTCGGGGGAGTCAGCCCCAGCATTTT
TRBJ2-3 | TRBV19 | - | - | CASGEVLFTDTQYF | TGTGCCAGCGGGGAGGTCCTTTTCACAGATACGCAGTATTTT
TRBJ1-2 | TRBV15 | - | - | CATSRGGGNRYGYTF | TGTGCCACCAGCAGAGGGGGAGGGAATCGCTATGGCTACACCTTC
TRBJ2-3 | TRBV9 | - | TRBD2 | CASSEGRGALHTQYF | TGTGCCAGCAGCGAGGGGCGGGGGGCCCTCCATACGCAGTATTTT
TRBJ1-1 | TRBV30 | once | - | CAWSQKGHEAFF | TGTGCCTGGAGTCAGAAGGGACATGAAGCTTTCTTT
TRBJ1-1 | TRBV5-1 | - | - | CASTAAIGGSNTEAFF | TGCGCCAGCACCGCGGCGATCGGGGGTTCCAACACTGAAGCTTTCTTT
TRBJ1-5 | TRBV6-7 | - | TRBD1 | CASRQNRGMGSNQPQHF | TGTGCCAGCCGCCAGAACAGGGGAATGGGGAGCAATCAGCCCCAGCATTTT
TRBJ2-7 | TRBV5-4 | once | - | CASSDSHRDQQYF | TGTGCCAGCAGCGACTCGCACAGGGACCAGCAGTACTTC